Given below is one T cell receptor beta chain in context. The data originate from a study of blood T cell repertoires in COVID-19. TCRdb's table, derived via immunoSEQ multiplex PCR, lists solely in-frame clones and lacks some. The table lists 110,000 to 150,000 clones, around 83% of them singletons, with less than 5% in the top ten. There are 17 residues in the CDR3. With V trimmed by 4 bases and J by 9 bases, 15 bases remained unmatched. From germline, CDR1 is SGHRS and CDR2 YFSETQ. This chain uses TRBV5-1 with TRBJ1-5; 11 bases align to TRBD1. This TCR derives from a woman aged 80 or older with acute or convalescent COVID-19. The sequenced material came from peripheral blood. CDR3: CASSEGGGQGADRPQHF. As DNA, the CDR3 is TGCGCCAGCAGCGAAGGCGGCGGACAGGGGGCGGATAGGCCCCAGCATTTT.